One and the same sample provided the 21 T cell receptor beta chains below, sequenced in a study of shared clonotypes between healthy human individuals. Produced via immunoSEQ multiplex PCR; TCRdb's table is partial and in-frame only. Altogether 90,000 to 130,000 clones are present, approximately 70% being singletons, with the ten largest covering approximately 24%. Sequenced material: memory CD8+ T cells sorted from blood. Subset reported: CD45RO+ cells pooled with CCR7-negative TemRA cells. The receptors stem from a woman aged 25 to 39 in good health.

This clone was seen a handful of times. The rearrangement links TRBV5-5 to TRBJ1-5; TRBD1 matches at 8 bases. The CDR3 runs 15 residues. The V and J ends lost 0 bases and 1 base, in that order; junction bases with no gene match: 0. CDR1 SGHKS and CDR2 YYEKEE come from the germline V gene (reference sequence). This CDR3 is CASSLGQGSNQPQHF. The CDR3 region has the DNA TGTGCCAGCAGCTTGGGACAGGGGAGCAATCAGCCCCAGCATTTT.

This clone was seen a few times. The chain employs TRBV4-2 and TRBJ2-7, with 8 nucleotides matching TRBD1. The CDR3 runs 15 residues. Germline trimming cut 0 bases from V and 3 bases from J; bases unmatched to any gene: 4. The germline gives CDR1 LGHNA, CDR2 YNFKEQ. In nucleotides, the CDR3 is TGTGCCAGCAGCCAAGAGCAGGGGGCGGTCTACGAGCAGTACTTC. This translates into CASSQEQGAVYEQYF.

This clone was observed a few times. The chain carries TRBV11-2 and TRBJ2-1, with D unresolved. Germline CDR1 and CDR2: SGHAT and FQNNGV. The CDR3 is made up of 12 amino acids. Trimming shortened V by 2 bases and J by 7 bases, and 6 bases separated the two germline ends. Written as DNA, the CDR3 is TGTGCCAGCAGCTTAATGGAGAATGAGCAGTTCTTC. It is translated as CASSLMENEQFF.

This clone was seen a handful of times. The chain is built from TRBV15 and TRBJ2-6; D is ambiguous. The V gene's germline CDR1 is LNHNV and CDR2 YYDKDF (reference sequence). V was clipped by 2 bases and J by 0 bases, with 11 bases between them. This CDR3 comprises 17 residues. The CDR3 sequence: CATSRQETYSGANVLTF. In DNA, the CDR3 is TGTGCCACCAGCAGACAGGAGACCTACTCTGGGGCCAACGTCCTGACTTTC.

The rearrangement uses TRBV5-4 and TRBJ2-7; D remains ambiguous. The V gene's germline CDR1 is SGHNT and CDR2 YYREEE (reference sequence). V lost 5 bases and J 6 bases, leaving 12 bases between the germline ends. The CDR3 has 12 amino acids. The CDR3 loop reads CASSSGPAEQYF. CDR3 sequence (DNA): TGTGCCAGCAGTTCGGGTCCTGCCGAGCAGTACTTC.

The V call is TRBV9, the J call TRBJ2-3; possible D gene TRBD2, 5 bases. The CDR3 covers 13 residues. The germline gives CDR1 SGDLS, CDR2 YYNGEE. V lost 6 bases and J 2 bases, leaving 10 bases between the germline ends. The DNA for the CDR3 is TGTGCCAGCACCACGAGGGACACAGATACGCAGTATTTT. As protein: CASTTRDTDTQYF.

In DNA, the CDR3 is TGTGCCAGCAGCTTAGCCAGAGTCCGTAGCGGGGGCCGGAACACCGGGGAGCTGTTTTTT. Translated, it gives CASSLARVRSGGRNTGELFF. The rearrangement links TRBV7-2 to TRBJ2-2; 9 bases line up with TRBD2. The CDR3 runs 20 residues. Germline V gene lookup returns CDR1 SGHTA and CDR2 FQGNSA. J was trimmed by 1 base and V by 0 bases; bases with no gene match: 12.

The chain has TRBV5-6 and TRBJ2-7; D may be TRBD2 (5 bases). The V gene lost 1 base and the J gene lost 6 bases, with 17 bases spanning the gap. Germline CDR1 is SGHDT and CDR2 is YYEEEE. The length of the CDR3 is 15 residues. The CDR3 DNA reads as TGTGCCAGCAGCTTGATCGGGCGGGTTTCGGGCGAGCAGTACTTC. This sequence encodes CASSLIGRVSGEQYF.

This clone occurred a few times. The J gene is TRBJ1-3, the V gene TRBV4-2; unclear D gene. The V gene's germline CDR1 is LGHNA and CDR2 YNFKEQ. Trimming cost V 1 base and J 10 bases, with 8 bases left between them. The CDR3 runs to 12 residues. The chain's CDR3 is CASSQAVSTIYF. CDR3 DNA: TGTGCCAGCAGCCAAGCGGTGTCTACCATATATTTT.

This clone showed up many times. The V call is TRBV28, the J call TRBJ1-1; D remains unclear. There are 15 residues in the CDR3. Deletions cut 2 bases from V and 0 bases from J, with 10 bases between. From germline, CDR1 is MDHEN and CDR2 SYDVKM. The CDR3 sequence: CASSLRAEMNTEAFF. DNA for the CDR3: TGTGCCAGCAGTTTACGTGCAGAAATGAACACTGAAGCTTTCTTT.

V is TRBV29-1 and J is TRBJ2-3; D remains unclear. This CDR3 region has 13 residues. Germline V gives CDR1 SQVTM, CDR2 ANQGSEA. Between the trimmed V and J ends, which lost 3 bases and 4 bases, there was a span of 11 bases. This chain's CDR3 is CSVEYAPADTQYF. The CDR3 DNA reads as TGCAGCGTTGAGTACGCTCCCGCAGATACGCAGTATTTT.

This clone was recorded a few times. The rearrangement uses TRBV2 and TRBJ1-2; D may be TRBD1 (5 bases). CDR1 and CDR2 (germline): SNHLY, FYNNEI. This CDR3 contains 13 residues. V lost 7 bases and J 4 bases, leaving 13 bases between the germline ends. The CDR3 loop reads CASTGQIVYGYTF. In DNA, the CDR3 is TGTGCCAGCACTGGACAAATCGTCTATGGCTACACCTTC.

This clone showed up just once. The chain's CDR3 is CASSLYPPDTQYF. CDR3 sequence (DNA): TGTGCCAGCAGTTTATATCCCCCAGATACGCAGTATTTT. The chain combines TRBV28 with TRBJ2-3; D is undetermined. CDR3 length equals 13 residues. The germline V and J ends were trimmed by 1 base and 4 bases, with 6 bases remaining between them. From germline, CDR1 is MDHEN and CDR2 SYDVKM.

The CDR3, as DNA: TGTGCCAGCAGCCTCTACCCTAGCGGGAGGATATACGAGCAGTACTTC. Residues: CASSLYPSGRIYEQYF. The rearrangement links TRBV11-2 to TRBJ2-7; 11 bases match TRBD2. Per germline, CDR1 SGHAT and CDR2 FQNNGV. CDR3 length: 16 residues. J was trimmed by 4 bases and V by 5 bases; bases with no gene match: 10.

This clone was recorded once. The J gene is TRBJ2-2, the V gene TRBV6-4; D possibly corresponds to TRBD2 (5 bases). This CDR3 has 15 residues. Germline lookup yields CDR1 MRHNA and CDR2 SNTAGT. The ends were cut back, 2 bases at V and 5 bases at J, with 12 bases in the middle. As DNA, the CDR3 is TGTGCCAGCAGTGACGGAGCGGCAAAGACCGGGGAGCTGTTTTTT. Amino acid sequence: CASSDGAAKTGELFF.

This chain joins TRBV4-1 and TRBJ1-5; D unclear. V was shortened by 5 bases and J by 7 bases, with 15 bases between the two germline ends. The CDR3 runs 14 residues. Germline assignment: CDR1 MGHRA and CDR2 YSYEKL. The CDR3 here is CASSATVHRQPQHF. The CDR3 region has the DNA TGCGCCAGCAGCGCCACAGTCCATAGACAGCCCCAGCATTTT.

The chain carries TRBV19 and TRBJ1-5; possible D gene TRBD1, 5 bases. The CDR3 length is 15 residues. Germline V gene sequence: CDR1 LNHDA, CDR2 SQIVND (reference sequence). Trimming cost V 1 base and J 7 bases, with 14 bases left between them. The CDR3 bases are TGTGCCAGTAGTATAGGGCGGCAGGGTGGCCAGCCCCAGCATTTT. Its translation: CASSIGRQGGQPQHF.

The CDR3 sequence: CASIKDRGRTYEQYF. The CDR3 nucleotides are TGTGCCAGCATTAAAGACAGGGGAAGGACCTACGAGCAGTACTTC. This sequence joins TRBV2 and TRBJ2-7, with 8 nucleotides matching TRBD1. Germline CDR1 reads SNHLY; CDR2 reads FYNNEI. This CDR3 region has 15 residues. The trim removed 7 bases at V and 2 bases at J, leaving 10 bases unmatched.

This chain links TRBV7-9 with TRBJ2-3; D unclear. The germline CDR1 and CDR2 sequences are SEHNR and FQNEAQ (reference sequence). This CDR3 comprises 12 residues. The V end lost 8 bases, the J end lost 2 bases, and 8 bases lay between the germline ends. The CDR3 is CASDADTDTQYF. The CDR3 region has the DNA TGTGCCAGCGACGCCGACACAGATACGCAGTATTTT.

The chain couples TRBV6-6 to TRBJ2-4, with 8 bases fitting TRBD1. The V gene end was trimmed by 5 bases and the J gene end by 1 base; junction bases not matched to a gene: 4. Germline V gene data show CDR1 as MNHNY and CDR2 as SVGAGI (reference sequence). CDR3 length: 15 residues. Written as DNA, the CDR3 is TGTGCCAGCAGTGACCGGACAGGGGCCAAAAACATTCAGTACTTC. This codes for CASSDRTGAKNIQYF.

The rearrangement uses TRBV5-5 and TRBJ1-2, with D maybe TRBD1 (5 bases). This CDR3 spans 16 amino acids. Germline CDR1 is SGHKS and CDR2 is YYEKEE (reference sequence). V dropped 4 bases and J dropped 6 bases, with 22 bases sitting between them. This CDR3 reads CASSNRLGLPMDGYTF. DNA of the CDR3: TGTGCCAGCAGCAACCGTTTGGGACTCCCAATGGATGGCTACACCTTC.